Described below is a single TCR beta chain sequence and its context. Germline V gene sequence: CDR1 MNHEY, CDR2 SVGAGI. V lost 0 bases and J lost 1, with 6 bases in between. This CDR3 is built from 14 residues. The sample is drawn from a study of T cells after yellow fever vaccination. TCRdb passed the 5' RACE reads through MiXCR, listing each CDR3 protein once. The top ten clones hold over 15% of a sample with hundreds of thousands of distinct CDR3 sequences, 8.7% of them seen once. The gene calls are TRBV6-5 and TRBJ1-1; a weak D match, TRBD1 (5 bases). The TCR was taken from a young man who received the YFV17D yellow fever vaccine. Source: PBMCs, taken on the day of the first yellow fever vaccination. The CDR3 DNA is TGTGCCAGCAGTTACTCGACAGCGAACACTGAAGCTTTCTTT. Translating gives CASSYSTANTEAFF.